Following are 7 T cell receptor beta chains from one sample sequenced in a study of CD8 T cells in ankylosing spondylitis. Broader study findings: A TCR beta motif made of fewer than ten highly homologous variants seemed typical of ankylosing spondylitis blood.

A single record per CDR3 protein comes from TCRdb applying MiXCR to the 5' RACE reads. The repertoire includes about 840,000 distinct CDR3 sequences, 12% of them detected once, and 0.51% sits in the top ten. These receptors have no identified antigens. Material for sequencing was blood, either unsorted or a sorted T cell fraction (not recorded which). These TCRs come from a male donor with ankylosing spondylitis.

This chain joins TRBV20-1 and TRBJ2-2, with D maybe TRBD2 (5 bases). V lost 1 base, J lost 9 bases, and 6 bases lay in between. The CDR3 runs 11 residues. Germline values: CDR1 DFQATT, CDR2 SNEGSKA (reference sequence). This chain's CDR3 is CSARAGRELFF. The CDR3 region has the DNA TGCAGTGCTAGAGCGGGGAGGGAGCTGTTTTTT.

This clonotype occurred a few times. The chain is built from TRBV7-2 and TRBJ2-5; no clear D gene. Looked up from germline, CDR1 is SGHTA and CDR2 is FQGNSA. CDR3 length: 12 amino acids. V lost 5 bases and J lost 5, with 9 bases in between. CDR3: CASSPMPETQYF. The CDR3 DNA follows: TGTGCCAGCAGCCCCATGCCGGAGACCCAGTACTTC.

This clonotype showed up just a few times. The V call is TRBV9, the J call TRBJ2-5, with D perhaps given as TRBD1 or TRBD2 (6 bases each). The CDR3 length is 16 residues. V shed 3 bases and J shed 0 bases, with 15 bases lying between them. Germline assignment: CDR1 SGDLS and CDR2 YYNGEE. In nucleotides, the CDR3 is TGTGCCAGCAGCGCCGGGGGCAGGATGTACCAAGAGACCCAGTACTTC. Protein product: CASSAGGRMYQETQYF.

This clonotype was found a few times. The gene calls are TRBV29-1 and TRBJ2-7; 9 nucleotides match TRBD1. Per the germline V gene, CDR1 is SQVTM and CDR2 is ANQGSEA. This CDR3 has 13 residues. The ends lost 6 bases at V and 6 bases at J; junction bases unmatched: 9. The DNA of the CDR3 is TGCAGCGTCGCTGGGACAGGGTCTCGCGAGCAGTACTTC. This sequence encodes CSVAGTGSREQYF.

Only a few counts were recorded for this clonotype. In nucleotides, the CDR3 is TGTGCCAGCAGCCTCAAAGTAGCGGGAGGGCTCACCGGGGAGCTGTTTTTT. Protein: CASSLKVAGGLTGELFF. The V gene is TRBV11-2, the J gene TRBJ2-2, with 11 bases matching TRBD2. CDR1 and CDR2 from the germline V gene are SGHAT and FQNNGV. V was clipped by 5 bases and J by 4 bases; unmatched bases: 9. The CDR3 runs 17 residues. Looking up the rest from reference TRBV11-2 and TRBJ2-2 gives the full variable domain: EAGVAQSPRYKIIEKRQSVAFWCNPISGHATLYWYQQILGQGPKLLIQFQNNGVVDDSQLPKDRFSAERLKGVDSTLKIQPAKLEDSAVYLCASSLKVAGGLTGELFFGEGSRLTVL.

This clonotype was seen a handful of times. This chain links TRBV24-1 with TRBJ2-7, with TRBD1 identical over 9 bases. The germline V gene encodes CDR1 KGHDR and CDR2 SFDVKD. Unmatched junction bases numbered 11, after V lost 3 bases and J lost 3 bases. The CDR3 consists of 17 residues. The CDR3 is CATSDAKWGTGSYEQYF. The CDR3 bases are TGTGCCACCAGTGATGCCAAATGGGGGACAGGGAGCTACGAGCAGTACTTC.

This clonotype turned up a few times. The chain has TRBV20-1 and TRBJ1-1; a possible D gene is TRBD1 (5 bases). Trimming shortened V by 6 bases and J by 5 bases, and 22 bases separated the two germline ends. Per the germline V gene, CDR1 is DFQATT and CDR2 is SNEGSKA (reference sequence). CDR3 length: 15 residues. The DNA for the CDR3 is TGCAGTGCCCCCAAGGGCGGCAGGGTATTAACTGAAGCTTTCTTT. Translating gives CSAPKGGRVLTEAFF.